Each of the 9 T cell receptor delta chains below was sequenced from the same sample in a study of gamma-delta chains in newborns, infants, children. TCRdb fed the reads to CATT. This table holds 3,000 or so delta-chain clones, under 0.35% found once. The sequencing input was blood. These receptors all stem from a child who was a newborn, infant or young child, either healthy, febrile or measles-vaccinated (not recorded which).

The sample holds a few counts of this clone. A far larger clone is a single base away, which makes a read error likely. This same CDR3 is encoded by further DNA sequences in the sample. The genes are TRDV2 and TRDJ2; 10 nucleotides align to TRDD3. The CDR3 has 15 residues. Per the germline V gene, CDR1 is GEAIGNYY and CDR2 is EKD. CDR3 bases: TGTGCCTGTGACATACTGGGGGATTTGACAGCGCAACTCTTCTTT. Translation: CACDILGDLTAQLFF.

This clone is labeled as medium-sized. The sample contains more than one DNA sequence encoding this CDR3. The rearrangement joins TRDV2 to TRDJ1, with 11 bases that match TRDD3. Germline lookup yields CDR1 GEAIGNYY and CDR2 EKD. V shed 4 bases, J shed 4 bases, and the junction held 10 bases outside the gene matches. This CDR3 is 16 amino acids long. CDR3 loop: CACEELGDKISDKLIF. CDR3 coding DNA: TGTGCCTGTGAAGAACTGGGGGATAAGATAAGCGATAAACTCATCTTT.

As concerns this clone: TCRdb lists the protein of a much larger clone for this DNA, which differs at residue 12, so this is likely a read error; the protein given here is translated from the DNA itself. The gene calls are TRDV2 and TRDJ2; 11 bases line up with TRDD3. Germline trimming cut 3 bases from V and 4 bases from J; bases unmatched to any gene: 12. CDR3 length equals 18 residues. CDR1 and CDR2 from the germline V gene are GEAIGNYY and EKD. CDR3 loop: CACDGLLGDKASTAQLFF. CDR3 sequence (DNA): TGTGCCTGTGACGGATTACTGGGGGATAAAGCTTCGACAGCACAACTCTTCTTT.

To note about this clone: Given a far larger clone just one base away, this is likely a sequencing read error. This same CDR3 is encoded by further DNA sequences in the sample. In DNA form, the CDR3 reads TGCGCAGCAAGCGAGGGGGAGGGGGATGCCGCGACAGCACAACTCTTCTTT. It translates to CAASEGEGDAATAQLFF. The gene calls are TRAV29/DV5 and TRDJ2; the match to TRDD3 covers 7 bases. CDR3 length: 17 amino acids. Germline V lookup: CDR1 NSMFDY, CDR2 ISSIKDK. Looking up the rest from reference TRAV29/DV5 and TRDJ2 gives the full variable domain: DQQVKQNSPSLSVQEGRISILNCDYTNSMFDYFLWYKKYPAEGPTFLISISSIKDKNEDGRFTVFLNKSAKHLSLHIVPSQPGDSAVYFCAASEGEGDAATAQLFFGKGTQLIVEP.

A word on this clone: TCRdb assigns this DNA the protein of a much larger clone, which departs from its translation at residue 14; this likely reflects a read error, and the protein shown comes from translating the DNA. The chain uses TRDV2 and TRDJ3; 10 bases align to TRDD3. The CDR3 extends over 19 amino acids. Germline lookup yields CDR1 GEAIGNYY and CDR2 EKD. CDR3 residues: CACDTAWGISSWDARQMFF. The CDR3 DNA follows: TGTGCCTGTGACACCGCCTGGGGGATAAGCTCCTGGGACGCCCGACAGATGTTTTTC.

Notes on this clone: This likely reflects a read error, since a far larger clone is one base away. Other DNA sequences in this specimen translate into the identical CDR3. V usage is TRDV2 and J usage is TRDJ3; 10 bases fit TRDD3. The CDR3 runs to 22 residues. With V trimmed by 1 base and J by 2 bases, 16 bases remained unmatched. The germline gives CDR1 GEAIGNYY, CDR2 EKD. This chain's CDR3 is CACDTPTTGGYELTWDTRQMFF. In DNA, the CDR3 is TGTGCCTGTGACACACCCACTACCGGGGGATACGAACTGACCTGGGACACCCGACAGATGTTTTTC.

Concerning this clone itself: This likely came from a read error, as a far larger clone is one base away. Other DNA sequences from this sample encode an identical CDR3 as well. The genes are TRDV2 and TRDJ1, with TRDD3 matching 8 bases. Germline V gene lookup returns CDR1 GEAIGNYY and CDR2 EKD. The CDR3 totals 13 residues. CDR3 region: CACDTGGYDKLIF. In DNA form, the CDR3 reads TGTGCCTGCGACACCGGGGGATACGATAAACTCATCTTT.

This clone was seen only a few times. This likely stems from a read error, as it lies one base from a far larger clone. This CDR3 is also generated by other DNA sequences in the sample. The chain recombines TRDV2 with TRDJ1; TRDD3 matches 9 bases. Germline assignment: CDR1 GEAIGNYY and CDR2 EKD. The CDR3 spans 16 residues. For the CDR3, the DNA is TGTGCCTGTGACGTACTGGGGGACCAATCCACCGATAAACTCATCTTC. Translating gives CACDVLGDQSTDKLIF.

As regards this clone: TCRdb assigns this DNA the protein of a much larger clone, which departs from its translation at residues 10 and 12; this likely reflects a read error, and the protein shown comes from translating the DNA. The chain employs TRDV2 and TRDJ3; 10 nucleotides line up with TRDD3. The germline V gene encodes CDR1 GEAIGNYY and CDR2 EKD. The CDR3 is 18 residues long. The CDR3 DNA reads as TGTGCCTGTGACAAAGTACTGGGGGATGCCTGGGGCACCCGACAGATGTTTTTC. Its translation is CACDKVLGDAWGTRQMFF.